The 19 T cell receptor beta chains reported below all come from one sample, sequenced in a study of beta chain features in type 1 diabetes. Investigators reverse transcribed all isolated RNA, so they sequenced expressed TCRB transcripts. TCRdb keeps only in-frame clones here, not all; method: immunoSEQ multiplex PCR. The table has roughly 150,000 clones, approximately 9.1% seen once. Specimen: central memory CD4+ T cells from blood. The source is a woman aged 18-30 years in good health.

In its sample, this clone was seen a few times. This CDR3 reads CASSDLGQGWETQYF. The CDR3 bases are TGCGCCAGCAGCGACCTTGGACAGGGATGGGAGACCCAGTACTTC. The V call is TRBV5-1, the J call TRBJ2-5, with 8 bases matching TRBD1. CDR1 and CDR2 from the germline V gene are SGHRS and YFSETQ. This CDR3 comprises 15 residues. V lost 4 bases to trimming and J lost 5 bases; unmatched junction nucleotides: 10.

This clone was seen a few times. This chain joins TRBV5-6 and TRBJ1-5; tentatively, D is TRBD1 (5 bases). The CDR3 length is 15 residues. From germline, CDR1 is SGHDT and CDR2 YYEEEE. Trimming stripped 1 base from V and 1 base from J, with 9 bases between. The CDR3 DNA follows: TGTGCCAGCAGCTTGTTAGGGGCGAGCAATCAGCCCCAGCATTTT. This codes for CASSLLGASNQPQHF.

This clone came up a few times. This chain joins TRBV2 and TRBJ2-7; 8 nucleotides match TRBD2. The CDR3 runs to 13 residues. The germline gives CDR1 SNHLY, CDR2 FYNNEI. The ends lost 5 bases at V and 2 bases at J; junction bases unmatched: 2. The CDR3 DNA follows: TGTGCCAGCAGTAGCGGGAGAGCCTACGAGCAGTACTTC. Protein product: CASSSGRAYEQYF. Together with reference TRBV2 and TRBJ2-7, the CDR3 gives the full variable domain: EPEVTQTPSHQVTQMGQEVILRCVPISNHLYFYWYRQILGQKVEFLVSFYNNEISEKSEIFDDQFSVERPDGSNFTLKIRSTKLEDSAMYFCASSSGRAYEQYFGPGTRLTVT.

The rearrangement joins TRBV2 to TRBJ2-7; TRBD2 agrees at 8 bases. The CDR3 is made up of 14 amino acids. V dropped 8 bases and J dropped 6; count of bases not matched to a gene: 12. Germline-derived CDR1 and CDR2 are SNHLY and FYNNEI. CDR3 DNA sequence: TGTGCCAGCCTACAACTAGCGGTCAGTGGCGAGCAGTACTTC. Its protein is CASLQLAVSGEQYF.

This chain uses TRBV19 with TRBJ1-5; maybe TRBD1 (5 bases). CDR1 and CDR2 (germline): LNHDA, SQIVND (reference sequence). V gave up 0 bases and J gave up 6 bases, with 18 bases separating them. The length of the CDR3 is 17 residues. CDR3 protein: CASSIDHGLTGGQPQHF. The DNA of the CDR3 is TGTGCCAGTAGTATAGATCATGGTTTAACGGGGGGTCAGCCCCAGCATTTT.

This clone was detected a few times. The CDR3 DNA follows: TGCGCCAGCAGCCAAGAAGGCGGCAGGGTGAATTCACCCCTCCACTTT. As protein: CASSQEGGRVNSPLHF. The genes are TRBV4-1 and TRBJ1-6; D might be TRBD1 (5 bases). From germline, CDR1 is MGHRA and CDR2 YSYEKL. V lost 0 bases, J lost 7 bases, and 13 bases lay in between. The CDR3 is made up of 16 amino acids.

This chain uses TRBV29-1 with TRBJ2-7; 9 nucleotides line up with TRBD1. Per the germline V gene, CDR1 is SQVTM and CDR2 is ANQGSEA. With 6 bases clipped from V and 6 bases from J, the junction kept 6 bases outside the gene matches. The CDR3 is 12 residues long. This CDR3 is CSVGWTGAEQYF. CDR3 DNA sequence: TGCAGCGTGGGGTGGACAGGGGCCGAGCAGTACTTC.

In its sample, this clone was seen many times. The chain joins TRBV6-6 to TRBJ2-7, with D possibly matching TRBD1 (6 bases). The CDR3 contains 13 residues. Germline V gene data show CDR1 as MNHNY and CDR2 as SVGAGI (reference sequence). V lost 6 bases and J lost 6, with 15 bases in between. CDR3 in DNA: TGTGCCAGCAGCCGCATGACAGGAAGCGAGCAGTACTTC. Amino acids: CASSRMTGSEQYF.

This clone was observed a few times. V usage is TRBV7-2 and J usage is TRBJ1-1; D uncertain. This CDR3 spans 14 amino acids. Germline V gives CDR1 SGHTA, CDR2 FQGNSA. Trimming took off 3 bases at V and 4 bases at J, with 12 bases between the two ends. The CDR3 protein is CASSLFQGGTEAFF. The CDR3 DNA follows: TGTGCCAGCAGCTTGTTCCAAGGAGGCACTGAAGCTTTCTTT.

The chain recombines TRBV25-1 with TRBJ2-3; D gene unclear. The CDR3 length is 17 residues. Germline V gene data show CDR1 as MGHDK and CDR2 as SYGVNS. Deletions cut 3 bases from V and 3 bases from J, with 19 bases between. CDR3 protein: CASSDPMAVLGTDTQYF. The CDR3 DNA reads as TGTGCCAGCAGTGATCCCATGGCGGTTCTCGGGACAGATACGCAGTATTTT. Full variable domain (rest looked up from reference TRBV25-1 and TRBJ2-3): EADIYQTPRYLVIGTGKKITLECSQTMGHDKMYWYQQDPGMELHLIHYSYGVNSTEKGDLSSESTVSRIRTEHFPLTLESARPSHTSQYLCASSDPMAVLGTDTQYFGPGTRLTVL.

This rearrangement joins TRBV6-1 to TRBJ2-3; TRBD1 matches 7 bases. The CDR3 is 15 residues long. Trimming took 6 bases from V and 2 from J; bases not matched to a gene: 8. CDR1 and CDR2 from the germline V gene are MNHNS and SASEGT. The CDR3 sequence is CASRPTGVPTDTQYF. The CDR3 DNA reads TGTGCCAGCAGACCAACAGGGGTCCCCACAGATACGCAGTATTTT.

This clone has just a few counts. The gene calls are TRBV11-2 and TRBJ2-5; tentative D call: TRBD2 (6 bases). The CDR3 loop spans 14 amino acids. V was cut by 4 bases and J by 2 bases, with 11 bases left in between. Germline CDR1 and CDR2: SGHAT and FQNNGV. In DNA, the CDR3 is TGTGCCAGCAGCTCGGGACTTTTACAAGAGACCCAGTACTTC. This codes for CASSSGLLQETQYF.

This clone was counted ten times or more. This sequence joins TRBV4-2 and TRBJ1-2; D unresolved. This CDR3 has 15 amino acids. The germline V gene encodes CDR1 LGHNA and CDR2 YNFKEQ. V was pared by 1 base and J by 9 bases, with 18 bases between. The CDR3 spells CASSQVQVRARSYTF. DNA for the CDR3: TGTGCCAGCAGCCAAGTTCAGGTGCGAGCCCGTAGCTACACCTTC.

The chain uses TRBV19 and TRBJ1-2; 10 bases fit TRBD1. Germline lookup yields CDR1 LNHDA and CDR2 SQIVND (reference sequence). This CDR3 is built from 14 residues. Trimming at V came to 10 bases and at J to 6 bases, leaving 11 bases not matched to a gene. CDR3 in amino acids: CATTGDRGIHGYTF. DNA for the CDR3: TGTGCCACCACAGGGGACAGGGGTATACATGGCTACACCTTC.

This clone appeared a few times. V is TRBV6-6 and J is TRBJ2-7; D may be TRBD2 (5 bases). CDR1 is MNHNY, CDR2 SVGAGI, per germline (reference sequence). With 2 bases removed from V and 5 bases from J, the gap between germline ends came to 19 bases. This CDR3 is built from 16 residues. The CDR3 bases are TGTGCCAGCAGTTACCTATCGGCGGGTGCTCCCCACGAGCAGTACTTC. This gives the protein CASSYLSAGAPHEQYF.

This clone came up many times. The chain is built from TRBV29-1 and TRBJ1-1, with unresolved D. Germline V CDR1 and CDR2: SQVTM, ANQGSEA. The V end was cut by 5 bases, the J end by 3 bases, with 7 bases between. The CDR3 covers 11 residues. The CDR3 spells CSVIVDTEAFF. The CDR3, as DNA: TGCAGCGTTATAGTAGACACTGAAGCTTTCTTT.

This clone came up a few times. The gene calls are TRBV5-1 and TRBJ2-7, with TRBD1 identical over 8 bases. The CDR3 is 14 amino acids. CDR1 is SGHRS and CDR2 is YFSETQ in the germline V gene. The ends lost 7 bases at V and 1 base at J; junction bases unmatched: 7. CDR3 in amino acids: CASRKGQASYEQYF. CDR3 DNA: TGCGCCAGCCGAAAGGGACAGGCATCCTACGAGCAGTACTTC.

The chain has TRBV11-2 and TRBJ2-7; 7 bases are shared with TRBD1. V gave up 4 bases and J gave up 4 bases; unmatched junction bases: 7. The CDR3 spans 14 residues. CDR1 is SGHAT, CDR2 FQNNGV, per germline. The CDR3 DNA is TGTGCCAGCAGCTACCTGACAGGGCAATACGAGCAGTACTTC. It translates to CASSYLTGQYEQYF.

This clone was seen a handful of times. V is TRBV11-2 and J is TRBJ2-1, with 8 nucleotides matching TRBD2. This CDR3 spans 15 amino acids. After removal of 6 bases from V and 9 bases from J, the junction contained 13 bases not matched to a gene. Germline V gene data show CDR1 as SGHAT and CDR2 as FQNNGV. As DNA, the CDR3 is TGTGCCAGCAGGTCCCCAGGTAGCGGGAATGGTGAGCAGTTCTTC. Translating it yields CASRSPGSGNGEQFF.